This record looks at one TCR beta chain sequence and its context. The sample originates from a study of control samples from healthy donors and cancer patients. This CDR3 contains 15 residues. Germline CDR1 is SGHTA and CDR2 is FQGTGA. V was cut by 4 bases and J by 4 bases, with 11 bases left in between. Here immunoSEQ multiplex PCR was the method, and the copy in TCRdb shows in-frame clones only, minus some. Seen here are approximately 60,000 clones, approximately 90% observed once, and the top ten hold about 1.2%. V and J are TRBV7-3 and TRBJ2-6; either TRBD1 or TRBD2 may fit D (5 bases each). The specimen was PBMCs. The receptor's source is a woman aged 50 to 60 with colorectal cancer. The CDR3 protein is CASSSVGTGANVLTF. In DNA, the CDR3 is TGTGCCAGCAGCTCGGTGGGGACCGGGGCCAACGTCCTGACTTTC.